These T cell receptor beta chains were read from a single sample in a study of blood T cell repertoires in COVID-19. Produced via immunoSEQ multiplex PCR; TCRdb's table is partial and in-frame only. This table holds some 160,000 clones, roughly 80% found once. The sample taken for sequencing was peripheral blood. The receptors here all came from a woman of 80 years or more with acute or convalescent COVID-19. The conserved cysteine and the conserved F or W are not part of the CDR3 here.

J gene: TRBJ1-4; V gene: TRBV7-2; CDR3 protein: ASSLALDRVVTNEKLF
J gene: TRBJ2-6; V gene: TRBV19; CDR3 protein: ASRTGAGANVLT
J gene: TRBJ2-2; V gene: TRBV19; CDR3 protein: ASGGGTNTGELF
J gene: TRBJ2-2; V gene: TRBV10-1; CDR3 protein: ASSDPTGANTGELF
J gene: TRBJ2-5; V gene: TRBV4-3; CDR3 protein: ASSQGRLAGGRETQY
J gene: TRBJ2-1; V gene: TRBV7-9; CDR3 protein: ASSVWDRGRYNNEQF
J gene: TRBJ2-2; V gene: TRBV19; CDR3 protein: ASRPTGDTGELF
J gene: TRBJ1-5; V gene: TRBV4-1; CDR3 protein: ASSQRIGGGSGNQPQH
J gene: TRBJ2-7; V gene: TRBV15; CDR3 protein: ATSRDWTGDEQY
J gene: TRBJ2-2; V gene: TRBV28; CDR3 protein: AAGDLANTGELF
J gene: TRBJ2-5; V gene: TRBV7-3; CDR3 protein: ASSLPGGAGEETQY
J gene: TRBJ1-2; V gene: TRBV30; CDR3 protein: AWNRGVPYGYT
J gene: TRBJ2-7; V gene: TRBV29-1; CDR3 protein: SVGLAGVGEQY
J gene: TRBJ2-1; V gene: TRBV5-6; CDR3 protein: ASSSDWGPSDEQF
J gene: TRBJ2-7; V gene: TRBV12-5; CDR3 protein: ASGLKSAGNSGRFGEQY
J gene: TRBJ1-1; V gene: TRBV5-1; CDR3 protein: ASSRGQGRSVGVSKAF
J gene: TRBJ2-7; V gene: TRBV5-6; CDR3 protein: ASSWTGSVAHEQY
J gene: TRBJ1-5; V gene: TRBV27; CDR3 protein: ASSLWGVDSNQPQH
J gene: TRBJ1-1; V gene: TRBV7-3; CDR3 protein: ASSLIPQGTEAF
J gene: TRBJ1-1; V gene: TRBV7-2; CDR3 protein: ASSSYRANTEAF
J gene: TRBJ2-1; V gene: TRBV27; CDR3 protein: ASSLKPRRGGDYNEQF
J gene: TRBJ1-5; V gene: TRBV5-8; CDR3 protein: ASSPRAGNQPQH
J gene: TRBJ2-7; V gene: TRBV5-1; CDR3 protein: ASSLVGQGSFSEQY
J gene: TRBJ2-5; V gene: TRBV3-1/TRBV3-2; CDR3 protein: ATAGTGRKETQY
J gene: TRBJ2-7; V gene: TRBV2; CDR3 protein: ASSRTRGANEQY